This is a list of T cell receptor beta chains from one sample in a study of a mutant IDH1 vaccine in newly diagnosed glioma. These receptors' targets are unknown. This table comes from immunoSEQ multiplex PCR, and its TCRdb copy is limited to in-frame clones, with some not included. The data contain 70,000 to 90,000 clones, roughly 90% of them seen just once; the ten biggest clones take up 0.55% to 0.65%. Sequencing was performed on PBMCs, taken from a glioma patient whose treatment included an IDH1 peptide vaccine. Receptors originate from a woman aged 45 to 65 with glioma. Each CDR3 is given without its conserved first and last residue.

>13|TRBJ1-1|TRBV7-9
ASAPLGGMNTEAF
>13|TRBJ1-1|TRBV9
ASSDNFEGAPGAF
>11|TRBJ2-1|TRBV11-2
ASSSAGFNEQF
>15|TRBJ2-5|TRBV13
ASSSPAGGGGGETQY
>15|TRBJ2-5|TRBV7-9
ASSSSTSGRSRETQY
>13|TRBJ2-2|TRBV27
ASRQRTSGAGELF
>14|TRBJ1-1|TRBV18
ASSPRTGGWDTEAF
>11|TRBJ2-5|TRBV12-5
ASGRGHLETQY
>11|TRBJ2-2|TRBV6-1
ASSEGNKGELF
>13|TRBJ1-1|TRBV11-3
ASSLGSGYSTEAF
>10|TRBJ1-3|TRBV5-6
ASSLGKNTIY
>13|TRBJ2-1|TRBV9
ASSVASGIYNEQF
>11|TRBJ1-4|TRBV30
AWSLQLNEKLF
>18|TRBJ2-6|TRBV7-8
ASSLARFTGGASGANVLT
>17|TRBJ2-5|TRBV19
ASSQGLAGGLLGAKTQY
>13|TRBJ2-2|TRBV28
ASSNPLGGTGELF
>12|TRBJ2-7|TRBV6-6
ASSIAGESYEQY
>14|TRBJ2-3|TRBV6-5
ASSYSSGASTDTQY
>12|TRBJ2-7|TRBV7-9
ASSLPLGGNEQY
>9|TRBJ1-4|TRBV9
ASGNREKLF
>10|TRBJ2-6|TRBV29-1
STNSGANVLT
>14|TRBJ2-1|TRBV5-1
ASSLGPKSSYNEQF
>13|TRBJ1-3|TRBV28
ASSPSRYSGNTIY
>14|TRBJ1-1|TRBV7-9
ASSSSLTGRGTEAF
>14|TRBJ2-2|TRBV18
ASSQSGQGLGGELF
>16|TRBJ2-7|TRBV5-5
ASSLTSGALRGSYEQY
>13|TRBJ1-3|TRBV28
ASSSPVVAGNTIY
>14|TRBJ2-3|TRBV4-1
ASSQDPTASRDTQY
>11|TRBJ2-7|TRBV28
ASTKGTGDEQY
>10|TRBJ1-2|TRBV2
ASSHQGDGYT
>13|TRBJ2-2|TRBV2
ASSAGTGGSGELF
>14|TRBJ2-1|TRBV15
ATSRAGSGREDEQF
>15|TRBJ2-6|TRBV18
ASSLQDLSSGANVLT
>12|TRBJ1-5|TRBV6-5
ASSPSGGNQPQH
>13|TRBJ2-5|TRBV9
ASSVAGGPSETQY
>11|TRBJ2-1|TRBV5-6
ASSSGTVKGQF
>13|TRBJ1-1|TRBV27
ASSSTGFSNTEAF
>12|TRBJ1-1|TRBV7-9
ASSLIAGNTEAF
>12|TRBJ2-2|TRBV10-3
AISTGRGTGELF
>12|TRBJ2-3|TRBV5-1
ASSLTQRTDTQY
>10|TRBJ2-3|TRBV5-1
ASSGLANTQY
>12|TRBJ2-5|TRBV18
ASSPPALLETQY
>14|TRBJ2-2|TRBV4-1
ASSQDPGQGPGELF
>15|TRBJ2-3|TRBV9
ASSDGTDRVWADTQY
>12|TRBJ2-2|TRBV29-1
SVGRRDHGGELF
>11|TRBJ2-1|TRBV27
ASSPGDYNEQF
>15|TRBJ2-7|TRBV7-9
ASSLKPLASPNGEQY
>13|TRBJ2-1|TRBV11-2
ASTTDRLTYNEQF
>12|TRBJ1-4|TRBV7-8
ASSLYRGPEKLF
>13|TRBJ2-5|TRBV9
ASSVGVLGLETQY
>12|TRBJ1-1|TRBV5-1
ASSYQGLGTEAF
>17|TRBJ2-3|TRBV29-1
SVEDPGGRAGSSPDTQY
>11|TRBJ2-1|TRBV5-8
ASSLRPYNEQF
>16|TRBJ2-7|TRBV15
ATSVRGAGQGRFYEQY
>12|TRBJ2-5|TRBV7-3
ASSRDRGGETQY
>14|TRBJ2-7|TRBV5-1
ASSPIGRQGSSEQY
>13|TRBJ2-5|TRBV29-1
SVSSSSSAPWEQY
>13|TRBJ2-3|TRBV7-2
ASHPGPGVGDTQY
>11|TRBJ2-2|TRBV27
ASSYRGFRELF
>14|TRBJ2-1|TRBV5-8
ASSLASGSLYNEQF